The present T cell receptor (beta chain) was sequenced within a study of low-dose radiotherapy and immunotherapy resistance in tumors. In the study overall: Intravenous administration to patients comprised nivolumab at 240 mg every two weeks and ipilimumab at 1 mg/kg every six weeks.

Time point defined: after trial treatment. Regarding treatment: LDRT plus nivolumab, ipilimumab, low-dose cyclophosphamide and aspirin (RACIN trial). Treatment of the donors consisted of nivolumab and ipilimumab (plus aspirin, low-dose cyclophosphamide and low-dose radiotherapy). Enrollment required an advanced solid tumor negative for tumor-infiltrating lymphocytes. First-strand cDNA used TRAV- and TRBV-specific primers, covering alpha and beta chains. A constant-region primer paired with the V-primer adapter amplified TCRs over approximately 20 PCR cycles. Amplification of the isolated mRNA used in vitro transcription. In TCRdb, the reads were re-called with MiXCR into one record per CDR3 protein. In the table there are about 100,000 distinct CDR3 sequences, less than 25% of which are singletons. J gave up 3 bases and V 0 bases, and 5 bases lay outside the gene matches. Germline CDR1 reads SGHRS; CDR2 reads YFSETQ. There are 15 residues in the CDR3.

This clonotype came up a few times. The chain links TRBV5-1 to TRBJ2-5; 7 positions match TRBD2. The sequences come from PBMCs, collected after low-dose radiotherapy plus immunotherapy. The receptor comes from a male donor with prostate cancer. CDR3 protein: CASSLDGRGEETQYF. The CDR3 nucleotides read TGCGCCAGCAGCTTGGATGGGAGGGGAGAAGAGACCCAGTACTTC.